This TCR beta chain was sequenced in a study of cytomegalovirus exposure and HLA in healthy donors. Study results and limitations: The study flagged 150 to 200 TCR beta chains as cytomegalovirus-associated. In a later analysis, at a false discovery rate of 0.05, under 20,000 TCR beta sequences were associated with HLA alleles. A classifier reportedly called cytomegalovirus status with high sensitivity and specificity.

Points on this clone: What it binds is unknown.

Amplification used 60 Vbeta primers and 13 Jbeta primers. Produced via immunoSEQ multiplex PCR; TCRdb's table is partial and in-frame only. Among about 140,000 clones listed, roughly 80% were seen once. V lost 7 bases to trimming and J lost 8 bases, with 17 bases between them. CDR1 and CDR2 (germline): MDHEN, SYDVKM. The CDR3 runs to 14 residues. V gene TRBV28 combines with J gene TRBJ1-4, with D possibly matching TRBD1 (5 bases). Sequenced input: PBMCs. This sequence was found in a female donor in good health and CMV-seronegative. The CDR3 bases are TGTGCCAGCAACGCGGGACCCTCAAGGGAAAAACTGTTTTTT. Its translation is CASNAGPSREKLFF.